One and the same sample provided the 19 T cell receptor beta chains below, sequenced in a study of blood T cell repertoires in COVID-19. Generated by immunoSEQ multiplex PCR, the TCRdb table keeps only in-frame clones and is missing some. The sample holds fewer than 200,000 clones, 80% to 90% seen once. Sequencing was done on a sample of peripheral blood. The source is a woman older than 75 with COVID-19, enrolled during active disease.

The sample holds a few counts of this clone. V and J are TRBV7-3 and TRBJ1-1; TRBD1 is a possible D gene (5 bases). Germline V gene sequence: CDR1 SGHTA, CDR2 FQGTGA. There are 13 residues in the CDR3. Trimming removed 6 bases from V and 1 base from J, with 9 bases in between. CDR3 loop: CASRIDRNTEAFF. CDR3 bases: TGTGCCAGCAGGATTGACAGGAACACTGAAGCTTTCTTT.

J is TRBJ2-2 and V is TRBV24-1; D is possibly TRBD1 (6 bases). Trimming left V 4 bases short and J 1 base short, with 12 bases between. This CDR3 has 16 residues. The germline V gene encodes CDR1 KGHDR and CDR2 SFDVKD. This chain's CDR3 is CATSEQTGRNTGELFF. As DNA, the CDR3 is TGTGCCACCAGTGAGCAGACAGGACGGAACACCGGGGAGCTGTTTTTT.

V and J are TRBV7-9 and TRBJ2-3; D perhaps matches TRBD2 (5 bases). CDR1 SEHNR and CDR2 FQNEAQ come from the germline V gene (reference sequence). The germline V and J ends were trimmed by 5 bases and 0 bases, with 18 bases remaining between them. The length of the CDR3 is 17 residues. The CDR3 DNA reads TGTGCCAGCAGCCAGTCATTGGGCAGGACTAGCACAGATACGCAGTATTTT. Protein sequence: CASSQSLGRTSTDTQYF.

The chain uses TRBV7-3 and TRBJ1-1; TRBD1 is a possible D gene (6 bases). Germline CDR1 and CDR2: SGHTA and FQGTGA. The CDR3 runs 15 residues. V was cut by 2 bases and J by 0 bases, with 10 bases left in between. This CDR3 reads CASSLATGMNTEAFF. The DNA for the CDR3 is TGTGCCAGCAGCTTAGCCACAGGGATGAACACTGAAGCTTTCTTT. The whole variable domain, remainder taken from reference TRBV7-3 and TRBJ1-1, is GAGVSQTPSNKVTEKGKYVELRCDPISGHTALYWYRQSLGQGPEFLIYFQGTGAADDSGLPNDRFFAVRPEGSVSTLKIQRTERGDSAVYLCASSLATGMNTEAFFGQGTRLTVV.

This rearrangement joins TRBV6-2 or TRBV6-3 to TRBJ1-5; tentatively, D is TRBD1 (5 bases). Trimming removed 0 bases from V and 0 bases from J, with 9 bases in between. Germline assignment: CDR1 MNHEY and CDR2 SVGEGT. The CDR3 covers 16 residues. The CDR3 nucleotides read TGTGCCAGCAGTTACTCGAAAGGGGTTAGCAATCAGCCCCAGCATTTT. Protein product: CASSYSKGVSNQPQHF.

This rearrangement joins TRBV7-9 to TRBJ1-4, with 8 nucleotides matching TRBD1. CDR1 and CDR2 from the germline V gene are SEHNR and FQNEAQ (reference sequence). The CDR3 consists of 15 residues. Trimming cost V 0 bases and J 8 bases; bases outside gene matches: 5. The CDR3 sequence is CASSLAQGAREKLFF. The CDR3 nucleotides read TGTGCCAGCAGCTTAGCGCAGGGGGCACGAGAAAAACTGTTTTTT.

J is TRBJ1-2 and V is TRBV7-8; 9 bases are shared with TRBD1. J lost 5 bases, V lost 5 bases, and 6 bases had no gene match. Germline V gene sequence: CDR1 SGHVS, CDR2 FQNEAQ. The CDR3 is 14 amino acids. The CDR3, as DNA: TGTGCCAGCAGCCTCGGACAGGGGCATTATGGCTACACCTTC. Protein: CASSLGQGHYGYTF.

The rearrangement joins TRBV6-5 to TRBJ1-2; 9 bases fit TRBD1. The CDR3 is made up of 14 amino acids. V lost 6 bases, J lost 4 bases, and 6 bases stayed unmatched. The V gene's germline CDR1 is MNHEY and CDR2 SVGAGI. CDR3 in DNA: TGTGCCAGCAGGCGGACAGGGGACCCCTATGGCTACACCTTC. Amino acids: CASRRTGDPYGYTF.

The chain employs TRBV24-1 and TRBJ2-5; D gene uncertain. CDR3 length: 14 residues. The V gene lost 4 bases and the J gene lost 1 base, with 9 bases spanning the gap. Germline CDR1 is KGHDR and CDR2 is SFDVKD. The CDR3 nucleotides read TGTGCCACCAGTGAAAGTGGCCCCCAAGAGACCCAGTACTTC. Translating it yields CATSESGPQETQYF.

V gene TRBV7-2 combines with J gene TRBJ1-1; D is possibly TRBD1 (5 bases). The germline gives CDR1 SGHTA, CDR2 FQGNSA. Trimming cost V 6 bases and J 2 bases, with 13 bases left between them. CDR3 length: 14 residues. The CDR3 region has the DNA TGTGCCAGCAGTTGGACAAGAATAAACACTGAAGCTTTCTTT. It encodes CASSWTRINTEAFF.

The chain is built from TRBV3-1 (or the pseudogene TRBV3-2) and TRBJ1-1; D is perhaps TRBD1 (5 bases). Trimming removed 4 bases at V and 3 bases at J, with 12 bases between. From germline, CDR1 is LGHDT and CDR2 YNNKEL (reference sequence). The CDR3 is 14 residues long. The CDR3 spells CASSRQGWDTEAFF. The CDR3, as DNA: TGTGCCAGCAGCCGGCAGGGTTGGGACACTGAAGCTTTCTTT.

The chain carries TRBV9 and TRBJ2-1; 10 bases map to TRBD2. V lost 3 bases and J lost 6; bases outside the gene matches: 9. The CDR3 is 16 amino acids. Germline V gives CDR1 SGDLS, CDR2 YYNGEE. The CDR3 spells CASSATLGLAANEQFF. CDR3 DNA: TGTGCCAGCAGCGCCACCCTTGGACTAGCGGCCAATGAGCAGTTCTTC.

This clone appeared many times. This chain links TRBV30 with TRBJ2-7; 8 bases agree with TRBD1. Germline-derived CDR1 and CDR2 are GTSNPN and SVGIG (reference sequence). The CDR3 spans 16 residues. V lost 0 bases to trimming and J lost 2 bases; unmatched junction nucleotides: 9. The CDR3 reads CAWSVQLGQAPYEQYF. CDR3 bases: TGTGCCTGGAGTGTACAGTTGGGACAGGCCCCCTACGAGCAGTACTTC.

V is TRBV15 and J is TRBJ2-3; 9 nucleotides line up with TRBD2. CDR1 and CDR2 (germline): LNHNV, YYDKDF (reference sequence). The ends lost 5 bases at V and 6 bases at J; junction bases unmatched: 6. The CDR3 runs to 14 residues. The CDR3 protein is CATSQGLAEDTQYF. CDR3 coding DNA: TGTGCCACCAGCCAGGGACTAGCAGAGGATACGCAGTATTTT.

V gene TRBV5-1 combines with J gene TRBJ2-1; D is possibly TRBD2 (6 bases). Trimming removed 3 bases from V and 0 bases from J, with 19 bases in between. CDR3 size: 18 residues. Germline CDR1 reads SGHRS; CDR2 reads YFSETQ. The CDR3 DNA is TGCGCCAGCAGCTATTGGGGCTCGAGCGGGTTCTCCTACAATGAGCAGTTCTTC. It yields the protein CASSYWGSSGFSYNEQFF.

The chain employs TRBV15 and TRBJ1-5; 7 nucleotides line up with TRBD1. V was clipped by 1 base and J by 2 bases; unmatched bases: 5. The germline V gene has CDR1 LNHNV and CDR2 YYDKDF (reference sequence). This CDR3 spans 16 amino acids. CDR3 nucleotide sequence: TGTGCCACCAGCAGAGCACAGGGGTTCGGCAATCAGCCCCAGCATTTT. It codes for CATSRAQGFGNQPQHF.

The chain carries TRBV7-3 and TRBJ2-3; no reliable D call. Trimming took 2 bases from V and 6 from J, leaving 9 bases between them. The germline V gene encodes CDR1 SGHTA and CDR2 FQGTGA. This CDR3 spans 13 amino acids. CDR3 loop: CASSLAHRDTQYF. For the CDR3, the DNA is TGTGCCAGCAGCTTAGCGCATCGGGATACGCAGTATTTT. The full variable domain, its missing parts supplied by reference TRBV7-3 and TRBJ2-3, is GAGVSQTPSNKVTEKGKYVELRCDPISGHTALYWYRQSLGQGPEFLIYFQGTGAADDSGLPNDRFFAVRPEGSVSTLKIQRTERGDSAVYLCASSLAHRDTQYFGPGTRLTVL.

This chain's CDR3 is CASSPLTRVDNEQFF. In DNA form, the CDR3 reads TGTGCCAGCAGTCCCCTTACTAGGGTAGACAATGAGCAGTTCTTC. The rearrangement joins TRBV6-5 to TRBJ2-1, with D perhaps TRBD2 (5 bases). The CDR3 contains 15 residues. Germline values: CDR1 MNHEY, CDR2 SVGAGI. V lost 5 bases to trimming and J lost 5 bases, with 16 bases between them.

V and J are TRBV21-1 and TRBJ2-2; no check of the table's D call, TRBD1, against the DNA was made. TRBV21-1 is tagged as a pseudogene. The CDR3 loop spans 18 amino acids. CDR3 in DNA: TGTGCCAGCAGCAAAGGGACAGGGGTTACTTGCGGCACCGGGGAGCTGTTTTTT. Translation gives CASSKGTGVTCGTGELFF.